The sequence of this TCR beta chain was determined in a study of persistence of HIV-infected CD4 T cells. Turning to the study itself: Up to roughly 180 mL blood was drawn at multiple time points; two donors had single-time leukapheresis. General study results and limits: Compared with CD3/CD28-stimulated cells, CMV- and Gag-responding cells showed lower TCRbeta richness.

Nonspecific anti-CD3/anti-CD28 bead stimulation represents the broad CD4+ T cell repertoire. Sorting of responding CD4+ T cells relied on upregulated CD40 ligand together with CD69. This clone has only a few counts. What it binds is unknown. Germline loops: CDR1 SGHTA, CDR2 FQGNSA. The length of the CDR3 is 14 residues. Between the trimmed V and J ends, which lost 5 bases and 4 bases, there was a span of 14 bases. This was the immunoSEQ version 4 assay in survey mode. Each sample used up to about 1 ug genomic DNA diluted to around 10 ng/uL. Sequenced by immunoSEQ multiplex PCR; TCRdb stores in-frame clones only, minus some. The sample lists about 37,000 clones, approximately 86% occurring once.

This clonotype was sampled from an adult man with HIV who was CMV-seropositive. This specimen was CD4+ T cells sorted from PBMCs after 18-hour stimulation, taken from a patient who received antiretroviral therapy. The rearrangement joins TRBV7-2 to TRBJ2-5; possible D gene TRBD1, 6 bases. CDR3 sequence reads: CASSPYTGLETQYF. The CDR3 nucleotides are TGTGCCAGCAGCCCCTATACAGGGTTAGAGACCCAGTACTTC.